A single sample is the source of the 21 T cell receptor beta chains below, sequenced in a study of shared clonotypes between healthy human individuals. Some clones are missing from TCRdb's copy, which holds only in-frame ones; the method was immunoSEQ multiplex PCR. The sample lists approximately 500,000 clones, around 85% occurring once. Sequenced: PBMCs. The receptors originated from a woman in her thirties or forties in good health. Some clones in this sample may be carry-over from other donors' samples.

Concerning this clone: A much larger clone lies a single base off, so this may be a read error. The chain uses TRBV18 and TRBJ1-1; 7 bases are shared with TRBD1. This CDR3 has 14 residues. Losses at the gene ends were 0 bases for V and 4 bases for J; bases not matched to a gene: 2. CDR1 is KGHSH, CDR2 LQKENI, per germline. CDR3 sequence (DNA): TGTGCCAGCTCACCACCGGGACAGACCACTGAAGCTTTCTTT. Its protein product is CASSPPGQTTEAFF.

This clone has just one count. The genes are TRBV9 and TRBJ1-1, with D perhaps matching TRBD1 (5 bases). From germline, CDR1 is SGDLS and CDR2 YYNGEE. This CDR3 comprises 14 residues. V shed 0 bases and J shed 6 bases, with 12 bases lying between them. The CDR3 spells CASSVEEGFPEAFF. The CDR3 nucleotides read TGTGCCAGCAGCGTAGAGGAGGGGTTCCCTGAAGCTTTCTTT.

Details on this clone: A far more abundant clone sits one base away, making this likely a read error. The CDR3 region has the DNA TGTGCCAGCAGCCCTTCACTAGGTCCCACAAATACGCAGTATTTT. Translated: CASSPSLGPTNTQYF. This chain links TRBV13 with TRBJ2-3, with D maybe TRBD2 (5 bases). CDR3 size: 15 residues. Germline V gene lookup returns CDR1 PRHDT and CDR2 FYEKMQ (reference sequence).

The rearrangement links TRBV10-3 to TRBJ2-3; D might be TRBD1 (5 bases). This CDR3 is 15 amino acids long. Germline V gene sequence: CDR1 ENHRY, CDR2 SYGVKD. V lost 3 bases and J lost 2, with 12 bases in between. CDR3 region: CAISEGVGNTDTQYF. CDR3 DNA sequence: TGTGCCATCAGTGAAGGGGTTGGCAACACAGATACGCAGTATTTT.

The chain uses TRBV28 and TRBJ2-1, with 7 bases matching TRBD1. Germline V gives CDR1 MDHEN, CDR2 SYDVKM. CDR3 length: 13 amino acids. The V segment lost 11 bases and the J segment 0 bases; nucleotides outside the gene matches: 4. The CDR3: CAVQGSSYNEQFF. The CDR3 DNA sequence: TGTGCCGTACAGGGGAGCTCCTACAATGAGCAGTTCTTC.

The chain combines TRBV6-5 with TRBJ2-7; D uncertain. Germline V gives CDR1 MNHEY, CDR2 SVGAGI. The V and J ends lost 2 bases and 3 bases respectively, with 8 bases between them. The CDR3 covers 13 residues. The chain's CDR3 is CASSYGPLYEQYF. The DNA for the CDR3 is TGTGCCAGCAGTTACGGGCCTCTCTACGAGCAGTACTTC.

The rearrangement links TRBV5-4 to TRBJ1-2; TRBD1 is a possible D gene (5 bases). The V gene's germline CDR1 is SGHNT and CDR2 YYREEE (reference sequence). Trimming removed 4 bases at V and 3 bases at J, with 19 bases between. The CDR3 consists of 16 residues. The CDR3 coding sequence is TGTGCCAGCAGCCGCGATCCCGGGGGATCGGACTATGGCTACACCTTC. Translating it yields CASSRDPGGSDYGYTF.

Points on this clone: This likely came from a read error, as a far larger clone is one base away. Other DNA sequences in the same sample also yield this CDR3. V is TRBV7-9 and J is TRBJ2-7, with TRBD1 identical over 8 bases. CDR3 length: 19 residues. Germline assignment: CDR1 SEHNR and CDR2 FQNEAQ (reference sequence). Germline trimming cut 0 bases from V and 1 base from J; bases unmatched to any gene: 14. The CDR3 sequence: CASSLAVRTGGLVSYEQYF. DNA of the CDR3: TGTGCCAGCAGCTTAGCGGTGAGAACAGGGGGACTGGTGTCCTACGAGCAGTACTTC.

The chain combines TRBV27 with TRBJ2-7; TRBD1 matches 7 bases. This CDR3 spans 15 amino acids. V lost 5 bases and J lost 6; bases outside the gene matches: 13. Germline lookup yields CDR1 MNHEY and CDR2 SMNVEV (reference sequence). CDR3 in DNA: TGTGCCAGCAGTCGACCCGGACAGGCACAGGGCGAGCAGTACTTC. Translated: CASSRPGQAQGEQYF.

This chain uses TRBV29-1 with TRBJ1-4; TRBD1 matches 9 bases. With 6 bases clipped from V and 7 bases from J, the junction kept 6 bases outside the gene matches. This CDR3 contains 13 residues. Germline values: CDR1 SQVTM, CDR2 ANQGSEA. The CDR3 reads CSVRDREAEKLFF. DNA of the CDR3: TGCAGCGTAAGGGACAGGGAGGCTGAAAAACTGTTTTTT.

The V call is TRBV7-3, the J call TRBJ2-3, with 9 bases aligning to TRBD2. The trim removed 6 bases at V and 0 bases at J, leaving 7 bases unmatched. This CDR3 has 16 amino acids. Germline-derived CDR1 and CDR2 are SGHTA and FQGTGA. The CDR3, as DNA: TGTGCCAGCAGGGCTAGCGGGACCCCTAGCACAGATACGCAGTATTTT. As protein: CASRASGTPSTDTQYF.

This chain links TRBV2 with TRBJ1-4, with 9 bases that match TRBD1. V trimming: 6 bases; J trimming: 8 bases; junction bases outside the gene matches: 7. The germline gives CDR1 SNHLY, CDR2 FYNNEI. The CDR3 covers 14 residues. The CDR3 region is CASRRDRVEEKLFF. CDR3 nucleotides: TGTGCCAGCAGGCGGGACAGGGTGGAAGAAAAACTGTTTTTT.

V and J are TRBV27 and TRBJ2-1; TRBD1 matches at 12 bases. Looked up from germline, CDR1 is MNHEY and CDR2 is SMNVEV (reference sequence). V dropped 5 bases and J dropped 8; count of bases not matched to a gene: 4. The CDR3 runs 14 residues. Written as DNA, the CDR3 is TGTGCCAGCAGTCTCGGGACAGGGGGCTATGAGCAGTTCTTC. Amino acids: CASSLGTGGYEQFF.

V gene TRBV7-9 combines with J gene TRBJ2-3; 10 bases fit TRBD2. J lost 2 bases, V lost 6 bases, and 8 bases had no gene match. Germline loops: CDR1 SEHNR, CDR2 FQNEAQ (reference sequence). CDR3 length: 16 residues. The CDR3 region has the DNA TGTGCCAGCAGTCTCAGCGGGAGGGCCCCCACAGATACGCAGTATTTT. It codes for CASSLSGRAPTDTQYF.

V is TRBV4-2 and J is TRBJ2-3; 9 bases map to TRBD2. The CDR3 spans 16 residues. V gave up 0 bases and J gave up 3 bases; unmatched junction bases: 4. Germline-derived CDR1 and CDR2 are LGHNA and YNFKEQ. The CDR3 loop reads CASSQDMGLATDTQYF. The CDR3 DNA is TGTGCCAGCAGCCAAGATATGGGACTAGCAACAGATACGCAGTATTTT.

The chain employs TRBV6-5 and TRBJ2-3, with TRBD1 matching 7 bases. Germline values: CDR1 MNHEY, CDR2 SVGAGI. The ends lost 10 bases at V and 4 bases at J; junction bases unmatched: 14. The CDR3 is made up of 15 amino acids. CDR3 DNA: TGTGCCACCGCAAAACAGGGGCAAAGCGCAGATACGCAGTATTTT. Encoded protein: CATAKQGQSADTQYF.

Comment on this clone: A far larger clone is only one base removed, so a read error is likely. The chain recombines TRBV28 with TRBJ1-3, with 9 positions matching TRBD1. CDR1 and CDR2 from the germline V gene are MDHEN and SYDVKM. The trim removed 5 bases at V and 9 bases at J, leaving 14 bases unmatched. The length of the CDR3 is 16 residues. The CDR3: CASSALRDRVRSTIYF. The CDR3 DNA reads TGTGCCAGCAGTGCTCTCCGGGACAGGGTGAGAAGCACCATATATTTT.

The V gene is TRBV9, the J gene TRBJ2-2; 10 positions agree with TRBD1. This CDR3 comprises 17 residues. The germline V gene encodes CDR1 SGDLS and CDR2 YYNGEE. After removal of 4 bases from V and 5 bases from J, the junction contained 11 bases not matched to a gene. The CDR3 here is CASSPYRGTGETGELFF. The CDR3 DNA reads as TGTGCCAGCAGCCCCTATCGTGGGACAGGGGAAACCGGGGAGCTGTTTTTT.

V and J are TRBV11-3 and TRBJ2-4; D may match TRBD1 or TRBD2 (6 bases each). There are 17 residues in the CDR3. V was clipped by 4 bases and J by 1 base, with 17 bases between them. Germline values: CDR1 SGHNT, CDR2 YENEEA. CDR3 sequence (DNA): TGTGCCAGCAGCTCCCCGGGGGCTTCCGGGGCCAAAAACATTCAGTACTTC. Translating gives CASSSPGASGAKNIQYF.

The CDR3 protein is CASSLRGTNTGELFF. The CDR3 DNA reads as TGTGCCAGCAGCCTTCGAGGGACGAACACCGGGGAGCTGTTTTTT. The J gene is TRBJ2-2, the V gene TRBV7-3; D possibly corresponds to TRBD2 (5 bases). CDR3 length equals 15 residues. CDR1 is SGHTA and CDR2 is FQGTGA in the germline V gene. V lost 5 bases, J lost 0 bases, and 10 bases lay in between.

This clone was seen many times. The CDR3 protein is CAWSVGLEGETQYF. The DNA of the CDR3 is TGTGCCTGGAGTGTAGGACTAGAGGGGGAGACCCAGTACTTC. V gene TRBV30 combines with J gene TRBJ2-5; TRBD2 matches 7 bases. The CDR3 spans 14 residues. Germline trimming cut 0 bases from V and 5 bases from J; bases unmatched to any gene: 6. Germline V gene data show CDR1 as GTSNPN and CDR2 as SVGIG (reference sequence).